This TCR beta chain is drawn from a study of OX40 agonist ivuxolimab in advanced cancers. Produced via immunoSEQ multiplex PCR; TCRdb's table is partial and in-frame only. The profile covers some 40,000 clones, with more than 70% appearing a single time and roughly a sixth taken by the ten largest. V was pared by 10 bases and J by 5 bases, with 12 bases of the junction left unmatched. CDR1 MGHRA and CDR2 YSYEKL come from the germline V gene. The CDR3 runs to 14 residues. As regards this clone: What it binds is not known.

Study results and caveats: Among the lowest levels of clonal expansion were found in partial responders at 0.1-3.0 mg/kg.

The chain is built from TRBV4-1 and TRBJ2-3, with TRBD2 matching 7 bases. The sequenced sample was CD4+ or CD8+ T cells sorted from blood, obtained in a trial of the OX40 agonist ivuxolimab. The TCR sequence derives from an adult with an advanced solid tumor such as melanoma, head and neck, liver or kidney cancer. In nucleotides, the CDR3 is TGCGCCACAGGGTTGGGGGGGTCGGGAGATACGCAGTATTTT. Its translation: CATGLGGSGDTQYF.